This T cell receptor beta chain was identified during a study of metastatic and nonmetastatic thyroid tumors. About the research overall: Samples came from malignant and benign thyroid patients, and repertoires were compared across blood and tumor or nodule tissue. Study-wide results and caveats: Patients with malignant thyroid tumors reportedly had significantly higher TCR beta diversity than those with benign nodules, in blood and tumor.

No treatment had been given to any patient before thyroid surgery. In the authors' methods: Variation in CDR3 across clinicopathological groups served as the basis for constructing a distant-metastasis classifier in papillary thyroid cancer. Using MiXCR, TCRdb reanalyzed the PCR reads. These V and J calls rely on TCRdb rather than the paper's analysis. The top ten hold roughly 4.8% of the sample, which has around 22,000 clones, around a fifth seen once. This clone was counted at least ten times. The target antigen is unknown. Germline CDR1 is GTSNPN and CDR2 is SVGIG (reference sequence). The CDR3 covers 12 residues. V lost 5 bases, J lost 7 bases, and 12 bases lay in between.

This chain uses TRBV30 with TRBJ1-5; maybe TRBD1 (6 bases). This sequence originates from a male donor with papillary thyroid cancer or a benign thyroid nodule (not recorded which). Some clones in this sample may be carry-over from other donors' samples. Sample: blood. In DNA, the CDR3 is TGTGCCTGGGAACAGGGAAACCAGCCCCAGCATTTT. As protein: CAWEQGNQPQHF.